Below, 18 T cell receptor beta chains from the same sample are listed, as sequenced in a study of tumor-infiltrating lymphocytes in localized non-small cell lung cancer. This table comes from immunoSEQ multiplex PCR, and its TCRdb copy is limited to in-frame clones, with some not included. The sample has fewer than 20,000 clones, 69% seen once. Sequencing was carried out using lung tumor tissue. These receptors were taken from a human donor with non-small cell lung cancer.

The chain recombines TRBV5-1 with TRBJ1-2; TRBD1 matches 8 bases. J gave up 0 bases and V 0 bases, and 16 bases lay outside the gene matches. This CDR3 comprises 20 residues. Germline loops: CDR1 SGHRS, CDR2 YFSETQ. For the CDR3, the DNA is TGCGCCAGCAGCTTGGATCCAGGGGGCGCAGGGGCAGAAGCTAACTATGGCTACACCTTC. This codes for CASSLDPGGAGAEANYGYTF.

This rearrangement joins TRBV5-6 to TRBJ2-1; possibly TRBD1 for D (6 bases). Per the germline V gene, CDR1 is SGHDT and CDR2 is YYEEEE. This CDR3 has 19 amino acids. The germline V and J ends were trimmed by 1 base and 6 bases, with 26 bases remaining between them. CDR3 in amino acids: CASSLSGRGRSPGSNEQFF. The CDR3 DNA sequence: TGTGCCAGCAGCTTGAGCGGCAGGGGTCGGTCCCCAGGCAGCAATGAGCAGTTCTTC. The full variable domain, completed using reference TRBV5-6 and TRBJ2-1, is DAGVTQSPTHLIKTRGQQVTLRCSPKSGHDTVSWYQQALGQGPQFIFQYYEEEERQRGNFPDRFSGHQFPNYSSELNVNALLLGDSALYLCASSLSGRGRSPGSNEQFFGPGTRLTVL.

Only a few counts were recorded for this clone. The V gene is TRBV19, the J gene TRBJ2-7; 7 positions match TRBD1. The CDR3 sequence is 15 residues long. V lost 4 bases, J lost 4 bases, and 10 bases stayed unmatched. Germline V gene sequence: CDR1 LNHDA, CDR2 SQIVND (reference sequence). CDR3 sequence reads: CASSTAGGKRYEQYF. In DNA, the CDR3 is TGTGCCAGTAGTACCGCAGGGGGTAAAAGGTACGAGCAGTACTTC.

V is TRBV7-8 and J is TRBJ2-3; TRBD2 matches 12 bases. This CDR3 has 16 amino acids. Germline V lookup: CDR1 SGHVS, CDR2 FQNEAQ. Trimming cost V 5 bases and J 2 bases; bases outside gene matches: 5. CDR3 nucleotide sequence: TGTGCCAGCAGCCCCTGGACTAGCGGGATCACAGATACGCAGTATTTT. Protein sequence: CASSPWTSGITDTQYF.

The V gene is TRBV18, the J gene TRBJ2-4, with D possibly matching TRBD1 (5 bases). CDR3 length: 15 residues. Trimming stripped 3 bases from V and 5 bases from J, with 14 bases between. Germline V gene sequence: CDR1 KGHSH, CDR2 LQKENI. The CDR3 region has the DNA TGTGCCAGCTCACCCGCAGGGTCGGGCGAAAACATTCAGTACTTC. It specifies CASSPAGSGENIQYF.

The chain recombines TRBV29-1 with TRBJ2-3; D is ambiguous. V was pared by 4 bases and J by 5 bases, with 10 bases between. Per germline, CDR1 SQVTM and CDR2 ANQGSEA. The CDR3 has 12 amino acids. The CDR3 DNA follows: TGCAGCGTTGTTCCGGTGCAAGATACGCAGTATTTT. Translating gives CSVVPVQDTQYF.

This clone has a handful of counts. The gene calls are TRBV10-3 and TRBJ2-2; 8 nucleotides line up with TRBD1. The CDR3 sequence is 22 residues long. Germline trimming cut 3 bases from V and 1 base from J; bases unmatched to any gene: 22. Germline lookup yields CDR1 ENHRY and CDR2 SYGVKD. CDR3 sequence: CAISEEFRLGQGFRMNTGELFF. In DNA, the CDR3 is TGTGCCATCAGTGAAGAGTTTAGGTTAGGACAGGGCTTCCGCATGAACACCGGGGAGCTGTTTTTT.

The rearrangement links TRBV7-2 to TRBJ1-3, with 8 bases matching TRBD1. The CDR3 sequence is 14 residues long. J lost 4 bases, V lost 3 bases, and 2 bases had no gene match. The germline CDR1 and CDR2 sequences are SGHTA and FQGNSA. CDR3 region: CASSFRGPGNTIYF. In DNA, the CDR3 is TGTGCCAGCAGCTTCAGGGGGCCAGGAAACACCATATATTTT.

This clone came up a few times. J is TRBJ1-5 and V is TRBV10-3; tentative D call: TRBD1 (6 bases). The CDR3 consists of 11 residues. The V gene lost 4 bases and the J gene lost 11 bases, with 9 bases spanning the gap. Germline lookup yields CDR1 ENHRY and CDR2 SYGVKD. CDR3 sequence: CAISVGGAQHF. For the CDR3, the DNA is TGTGCCATCAGTGTAGGGGGAGCCCAGCATTTT.

The chain combines TRBV27 with TRBJ2-3; 8 nucleotides align to TRBD2. The CDR3 runs 16 residues. Germline CDR1 reads MNHEY; CDR2 reads SMNVEV (reference sequence). Trimming cost V 0 bases and J 3 bases; bases outside gene matches: 5. CDR3 residues: CASSLSGGRLTDTQYF. CDR3 coding DNA: TGTGCCAGCAGTTTATCAGGCGGGAGGCTGACAGATACGCAGTATTTT.

This rearrangement joins TRBV7-9 to TRBJ1-3; D perhaps matches TRBD1 (5 bases). Trimming took off 5 bases at V and 1 base at J, with 15 bases between the two ends. The CDR3 extends over 16 amino acids. Germline V CDR1 and CDR2: SEHNR, FQNEAQ (reference sequence). The CDR3 coding sequence is TGTGCCAGCAGCCCCGAAGGTGGGGGTTCTGGAAACACCATATATTTT. Translated, it gives CASSPEGGGSGNTIYF. Supplemented by reference TRBV7-9 and TRBJ1-3, the full variable domain reads DTGVSQNPRHKITKRGQNVTFRCDPISEHNRLYWYRQTLGQGPEFLTYFQNEAQLEKSRLLSDRFSAERPKGSFSTLEIQRTEQGDSAMYLCASSPEGGGSGNTIYFGEGSWLTVV.

This clone qualifies as medium-sized. V and J are TRBV9 and TRBJ2-3; D is unclear. From germline, CDR1 is SGDLS and CDR2 YYNGEE. V dropped 0 bases and J dropped 0 bases, with 8 bases sitting between them. The CDR3 has 15 residues. The DNA for the CDR3 is TGTGCCAGCAGCGTAGGCGCCACTAGCACAGATACGCAGTATTTT. Protein product: CASSVGATSTDTQYF.

This chain uses TRBV5-8 with TRBJ2-3, with TRBD2 matching over 8 bases. V shed 5 bases, J shed 4 bases, and the junction held 9 bases outside the gene matches. Germline lookup yields CDR1 SGHTS and CDR2 YDEGEE. This CDR3 has 15 residues. The CDR3, as DNA: TGTGCCAGCAGTGGGACCGGGACTAGATCAGATACGCAGTATTTT. Translation gives CASSGTGTRSDTQYF. Filled out from reference TRBV5-8 and TRBJ2-3, the complete variable domain reads EAGVTQSPTHLIKTRGQQATLRCSPISGHTSVYWYQQALGLGLQFLLWYDEGEERNRGNFPPRFSGRQFPNYSSELNVNALELEDSALYLCASSGTGTRSDTQYFGPGTRLTVL.

This clone occurred a few times. The chain carries TRBV28 and TRBJ2-3, with TRBD2 matching over 7 bases. Trimming removed 2 bases from V and 4 bases from J; junction bases left unmatched: 3. The germline V gene encodes CDR1 MDHEN and CDR2 SYDVKM. CDR3 length: 14 amino acids. CDR3: CASSLAGVADTQYF. The CDR3 DNA sequence: TGTGCCAGCAGTTTAGCGGGAGTCGCAGATACGCAGTATTTT.

This sequence joins TRBV5-4 and TRBJ2-2; 11 nucleotides align to TRBD2. Losses at the gene ends were 0 bases for V and 11 bases for J; bases not matched to a gene: 6. In germline, CDR1 is SGHNT, CDR2 YYREEE (reference sequence). This CDR3 comprises 15 residues. CDR3 amino acids: CASSLGGTSGSELFF. CDR3 nucleotide sequence: TGTGCCAGCAGCTTGGGGGGAACTAGCGGGAGCGAGCTGTTTTTT.

CDR3 loop: CASSLDRANQPQHF. The CDR3 DNA reads as TGTGCCAGCAGCTTGGACAGGGCCAATCAGCCCCAGCATTTT. V gene TRBV5-5 combines with J gene TRBJ1-5; D might be TRBD1 (6 bases). Trimming cost V 0 bases and J 3 bases, with 7 bases left between them. Germline values: CDR1 SGHKS, CDR2 YYEKEE (reference sequence). CDR3 length: 14 residues.

The genes are TRBV6-5 and TRBJ2-1, with D tentatively TRBD2 (6 bases). The germline V gene encodes CDR1 MNHEY and CDR2 SVGAGI. Trimming took off 5 bases at V and 2 bases at J, with 10 bases between the two ends. The length of the CDR3 is 14 residues. CDR3 in amino acids: CASSGGLTYNEQFF. The DNA of the CDR3 is TGTGCCAGCAGTGGAGGGCTTACCTACAATGAGCAGTTCTTC.

This clone was counted only a few times. The CDR3 sequence is CASSSGLSSGNTIYF. In nucleotides, the CDR3 is TGTGCCAGCAGTTCGGGACTGTCCTCTGGAAACACCATATATTTT. This chain uses TRBV28 with TRBJ1-3; D may be TRBD1 (5 bases). The CDR3 extends over 15 amino acids. The V gene's germline CDR1 is MDHEN and CDR2 SYDVKM. The V and J ends lost 4 bases and 0 bases respectively, with 10 bases between them.